The 26 T cell receptor beta chains listed next were all sequenced from one sample in a study of control samples from healthy donors and cancer patients. The repertoire was sequenced with immunoSEQ multiplex PCR; TCRdb's copy has only in-frame clones and lacks some. This sample has about 130,000 clones, with about 95% found just once. Specimen: PBMCs. The receptors were sampled from a man between 60 and 75 years old with colorectal cancer.

The sample holds one count of this clone. The V gene is TRBV3-1 (or the pseudogene TRBV3-2), the J gene TRBJ2-3; the match to TRBD2 covers 8 bases. The CDR3 covers 17 residues. The germline V gene encodes CDR1 LGHDT and CDR2 YNNKEL (reference sequence). V shed 0 bases, J shed 6 bases, and the junction held 11 bases outside the gene matches. The CDR3 loop reads CASSQEVAGGALDTQYF. The CDR3 DNA reads as TGTGCCAGCAGCCAAGAAGTAGCCGGGGGGGCCTTGGATACGCAGTATTTT.

Here the CDR3 DNA reads TGTGCCAGCAGCTTAAGGGGTCGGGACAAAGTATTCGGATTGTACTTC. Residues: CASSLRGRDKVFGLYF. The chain recombines TRBV11-2 with TRBJ2-4, with D possibly being TRBD1 (6 bases). The CDR3 runs 16 residues. Germline assignment: CDR1 SGHAT and CDR2 FQNNGV. The V gene lost 2 bases and the J gene lost 15 bases, with 26 bases spanning the gap.

The chain links TRBV7-2 to TRBJ2-3, with 10 bases fitting TRBD2. CDR1 is SGHTA, CDR2 FQGNSA, per germline. This CDR3 has 16 amino acids. With V trimmed by 5 bases and J by 7 bases, 12 bases remained unmatched. CDR3 loop: CASSPRAAGGGYTQYF. DNA of the CDR3: TGTGCCAGCAGCCCACGCGCAGCGGGGGGGGGTTATACGCAGTATTTT.

The J gene is TRBJ2-1, the V gene TRBV7-2; 7 nucleotides agree with TRBD2. Trimming took 2 bases from V and 4 from J; bases not matched to a gene: 2. Germline CDR1 SGHTA, CDR2 FQGNSA. The CDR3 totals 14 residues. The CDR3 bases are TGTGCCAGCAGCTTACGGGGGGATTACAATGAGCAGTTCTTC. Protein sequence: CASSLRGDYNEQFF.

The chain combines TRBV19 with TRBJ2-7; 13 bases agree with TRBD2. V lost 5 bases and J lost 2; bases outside the gene matches: 3. There are 15 residues in the CDR3. Germline V gene data show CDR1 as LNHDA and CDR2 as SQIVND (reference sequence). Here the CDR3 reads CASSRTSGGPYEQYF. The CDR3 coding sequence is TGTGCCAGTAGTCGGACTAGCGGGGGTCCCTACGAGCAGTACTTC.

The J gene is TRBJ1-2, the V gene TRBV5-1, with D possibly matching TRBD1 (5 bases). Germline CDR1 SGHRS, CDR2 YFSETQ. The CDR3 contains 13 residues. V lost 4 bases and J lost 8, with 15 bases in between. DNA of the CDR3: TGCGCCAGCAGCCCGGGACGCCAGGAGGGCTACACCTTC. Translation: CASSPGRQEGYTF.

CDR3 sequence reads: CASSSGGTVNTGELFF. The CDR3 nucleotides read TGTGCCAGCAGCTCCGGAGGGACAGTGAACACCGGGGAGCTGTTTTTT. The chain combines TRBV11-3 with TRBJ2-2; possibly TRBD1 for D (7 bases). V lost 4 bases to trimming and J lost 1 base, with 13 bases between them. CDR3 length: 16 amino acids. CDR1 is SGHNT and CDR2 is YENEEA in the germline V gene.

The chain links TRBV5-1 to TRBJ2-7, with 8 bases identical to TRBD1. The CDR3 has 15 residues. Germline V CDR1 and CDR2: SGHRS, YFSETQ. The V gene end was trimmed by 3 bases and the J gene end by 4 bases; junction bases not matched to a gene: 9. The CDR3 coding sequence is TGCGCCAGCAGCTCGGGGCAGGGGGCGAGGTACGAGCAGTACTTC. Translating it yields CASSSGQGARYEQYF.

This chain joins TRBV5-1 and TRBJ2-1; 7 bases map to TRBD2. V lost 2 bases, J lost 4 bases, and 12 bases stayed unmatched. The CDR3 sequence is 17 residues long. The V gene's germline CDR1 is SGHRS and CDR2 YFSETQ. CDR3 amino acids: CASSLEAGLTRYNEQFF. The CDR3 region has the DNA TGCGCCAGCAGCTTAGAAGCGGGGCTAACACGATACAATGAGCAGTTCTTC.

The rearrangement uses TRBV24-1 and TRBJ2-2; D is uncertain. CDR1 is KGHDR and CDR2 is SFDVKD in the germline V gene. The CDR3 length is 14 residues. Trimming removed 9 bases at V and 0 bases at J, with 10 bases between. The CDR3 is CATQQAANTGELFF. The CDR3 DNA reads as TGTGCCACCCAGCAGGCAGCGAACACCGGGGAGCTGTTTTTT.

V is TRBV24-1 and J is TRBJ1-2, with no clear D. V was trimmed by 3 bases and J by 4 bases, leaving 5 bases between them. This CDR3 has 12 residues. Germline-derived CDR1 and CDR2 are KGHDR and SFDVKD. The CDR3 region has the DNA TGTGCCACCAGTGATGCGAGCTATGGCTACACCTTC. Its protein is CATSDASYGYTF.

The rearrangement uses TRBV5-1 and TRBJ1-5, with 8 nucleotides matching TRBD1. CDR1 is SGHRS and CDR2 is YFSETQ in the germline V gene. V was clipped by 4 bases and J by 2 bases; unmatched bases: 2. This CDR3 has 14 amino acids. CDR3 in amino acids: CASSVGQGNQPQHF. The DNA for the CDR3 is TGCGCCAGCAGCGTGGGACAGGGCAATCAGCCCCAGCATTTT.

This clone has only one observation. This chain uses TRBV10-3 with TRBJ2-2; D is unclear. Per germline, CDR1 ENHRY and CDR2 SYGVKD. V gave up 0 bases and J gave up 6 bases, with 8 bases separating them. This CDR3 comprises 14 residues. CDR3 in amino acids: CAISESGNSGELFF. The CDR3 coding sequence is TGTGCCATCAGTGAGTCTGGTAACTCCGGGGAGCTGTTTTTT.

The chain carries TRBV11-2 and TRBJ2-2; D gene ambiguous. CDR1 and CDR2 from the germline V gene are SGHAT and FQNNGV. The CDR3 runs 14 residues. V was trimmed by 0 bases and J by 11 bases, leaving 13 bases between them. CDR3 protein: CASSLDRAGDELFF. CDR3 coding DNA: TGTGCCAGCAGCTTAGATAGGGCAGGAGATGAGCTGTTTTTT.

The chain uses TRBV24-1 and TRBJ2-1; the D gene is possibly TRBD2 (6 bases). The ends were cut back, 3 bases at V and 4 bases at J, with 12 bases in the middle. Germline V gene lookup returns CDR1 KGHDR and CDR2 SFDVKD. The CDR3 length is 15 residues. The DNA for the CDR3 is TGTGCCACCAGTGATCCCGGGGGACGATACAATGAGCAGTTCTTC. This codes for CATSDPGGRYNEQFF.

This rearrangement joins TRBV19 to TRBJ2-7, with D hard to call. The CDR3 consists of 12 residues. V lost 3 bases, J lost 2 bases, and 5 bases lay in between. Germline values: CDR1 LNHDA, CDR2 SQIVND (reference sequence). The DNA for the CDR3 is TGTGCCAGTAGTATTGGGGCCTACGAGCAGTACTTC. It yields the protein CASSIGAYEQYF. Complete variable domain (other parts from reference TRBV19 and TRBJ2-7): DGGITQSPKYLFRKEGQNVTLSCEQNLNHDAMYWYRQDPGQGLRLIYYSQIVNDFQKGDIAEGYSVSREKKESFPLTVTSAQKNPTAFYLCASSIGAYEQYFGPGTRLTVT.

This clone is a singleton in its sample. This CDR3 reads CASSLGYTEAFF. CDR3 DNA: TGTGCCAGCAGTCTGGGATACACTGAAGCTTTCTTT. The chain employs TRBV28 and TRBJ1-1; D call uncertain. Trimming took 5 bases from V and 3 from J, leaving 7 bases between them. This CDR3 has 12 amino acids. Germline CDR1 MDHEN, CDR2 SYDVKM. Full variable domain (outside the CDR3, taken from reference TRBV28 and TRBJ1-1): DVKVTQSSRYLVKRTGEKVFLECVQDMDHENMFWYRQDPGLGLRLIYFSYDVKMKEKGDIPEGYSVSREKKERFSLILESASTNQTSMYLCASSLGYTEAFFGQGTRLTVV.

This chain joins TRBV5-4 and TRBJ2-7; 11 positions agree with TRBD2. This CDR3 comprises 15 residues. Per germline, CDR1 SGHNT and CDR2 YYREEE (reference sequence). With V trimmed by 0 bases and J by 2 bases, 1 base remained unmatched. The CDR3 loop reads CASSLGLAGPYEQYF. CDR3 coding DNA: TGTGCCAGCAGCTTGGGACTAGCGGGGCCCTACGAGCAGTACTTC.

J is TRBJ2-5 and V is TRBV18; a possible D gene is TRBD2 (5 bases). Germline-derived CDR1 and CDR2 are KGHSH and LQKENI. Trimming removed 3 bases at V and 2 bases at J, with 7 bases between. This CDR3 spans 13 amino acids. CDR3 DNA sequence: TGTGCCAGCTCACCGGACTGGCAAGAGACCCAGTACTTC. It is translated as CASSPDWQETQYF.

The chain has TRBV10-2 and TRBJ2-7; D ambiguous. The CDR3 spans 14 residues. Between the trimmed V and J ends, which lost 3 bases and 4 bases, there was a span of 13 bases. The germline V gene has CDR1 WSHSY and CDR2 SAAADI. CDR3 nucleotide sequence: TGCGCCAGCAGTGACCCGAGTATAGGGTACGAGCAGTACTTC. Its protein is CASSDPSIGYEQYF.

The chain uses TRBV2 and TRBJ1-2, with 11 bases matching TRBD1. This CDR3 comprises 16 residues. J was trimmed by 8 bases and V by 5 bases; bases with no gene match: 13. Looked up from germline, CDR1 is SNHLY and CDR2 is FYNNEI. Here the CDR3 reads CASSLRTGQGARGYTF. The CDR3 DNA sequence: TGTGCCAGCAGTCTCCGGACAGGACAGGGGGCACGAGGCTACACCTTC.

The CDR3 region is CASREDTRTYEQYF. Here the CDR3 DNA reads TGCGCCAGCAGAGAGGACACAAGAACCTACGAGCAGTACTTC. This rearrangement joins TRBV10-2 to TRBJ2-7; D might be TRBD1 (5 bases). CDR1 and CDR2 from the germline V gene are WSHSY and SAAADI. The V end was cut by 6 bases, the J end by 2 bases, with 14 bases between. The CDR3 is 14 residues long.

The chain joins TRBV4-1 to TRBJ1-1, with TRBD1 matching over 7 bases. Trimming removed 1 base from V and 5 bases from J; junction bases left unmatched: 4. Per germline, CDR1 MGHRA and CDR2 YSYEKL. This CDR3 comprises 14 residues. The CDR3 here is CASSQGDRRTEAFF. DNA of the CDR3: TGCGCCAGCAGCCAAGGGGACAGAAGAACTGAAGCTTTCTTT.

The chain has TRBV27 and TRBJ1-4; D is ambiguous. CDR3 length: 14 amino acids. V was shortened by 8 bases and J by 7 bases, with 17 bases between the two germline ends. The germline gives CDR1 MNHEY, CDR2 SMNVEV (reference sequence). CDR3 in amino acids: CASPVSSTSEKLFF. The DNA for the CDR3 is TGTGCCAGCCCAGTTTCCTCCACGAGTGAAAAACTGTTTTTT.

This clone was seen once. The chain couples TRBV29-1 to TRBJ2-3; D call uncertain. The V and J ends lost 3 bases and 4 bases respectively, with 26 bases between them. The CDR3 extends over 18 amino acids. Germline CDR1 and CDR2: SQVTM and ANQGSEA. The CDR3 region is CSVDLESSPKRLADTQYF. CDR3 DNA: TGCAGCGTTGACTTGGAGAGCTCACCCAAGAGGTTGGCAGATACGCAGTATTTT.

J is TRBJ1-1 and V is TRBV19; no reliable D call. Trimming stripped 3 bases from V and 4 bases from J, with 12 bases between. From germline, CDR1 is LNHDA and CDR2 SQIVND (reference sequence). The CDR3 is 14 amino acids. This chain's CDR3 is CASSIERRTTEAFF. For the CDR3, the DNA is TGTGCCAGTAGTATTGAAAGACGGACCACTGAAGCTTTCTTT.